This T cell receptor (beta chain) was observed in a study of tumor-infiltrating lymphocytes in primary liver carcinoma. About this clonotype: Its matching antigen is unknown.

Findings and limits, study-wide: Tumor-adjacent and tumor-blood pairs showed less overlap than tumor region pairs.

The germline V gene encodes CDR1 GTSNPN and CDR2 SVGIG (reference sequence). Trimming removed 0 bases at V and 1 base at J, with 4 bases between. The CDR3 is made up of 12 amino acids. TCR beta cDNA was reverse-transcribed from about 500 ng of total RNA. The reaction used a constant-region primer and ProtoScript II reverse transcriptase. Slightly modified ARM-PCR with three nested multiplex PCR rounds yielded TCR beta libraries. Forward primers for TRBV1-TRBV30 and a C-beta reverse primer served the first two PCR rounds, at 10 cycles each. TCRdb itself ran the multiplex PCR reads through MiXCR, one entry per CDR3 protein. The table shows roughly 330,000 distinct CDR3 sequences, with less than 65% occurring only once. Alongside blood RNA obtained from unsorted whole blood, germline DNA was also extracted. The authors collected four milliliters of peripheral blood before surgery.

The clonotype comes from a man aged 35-49 years with primary liver carcinoma and hepatitis B virus infection. The gene calls are TRBV30 and TRBJ2-7; D is ambiguous. Material: peripheral blood. The CDR3 DNA follows: TGTGCCTGGAGTGTAACTTCCTACGAGCAGTACTTC. Translation: CAWSVTSYEQYF.